Listed below are T cell receptor beta chains from one sample, sequenced in a study of blood T cell repertoires in COVID-19. Repertoires were generated with immunoSEQ multiplex PCR, while TCRdb's copy carries only in-frame clones and drops some. The sample consists of roughly 40,000 clones, 86% of them appearing once. Material for sequencing was peripheral blood. The receptors stem from a man in his 70s with acute or convalescent COVID-19. The CDR3 runs from the conserved cysteine through the conserved F or W. Each record gives: CDR3 length, J gene, D gene, V gene, clone size, CDR3 DNA, CDR3 protein. A D gene is named only where the DNA matches it firmly. Size tells how often a clone was seen (once, few, many) or the class of an expanded clone, and some rows leave it out.

>17|TRBJ2-3|.|TRBV27|.
TGTGCCAGCAGTTCCCTCTCGGTGGGGACTGGGACAGATACGCAGTATTTT
CASSSLSVGTGTDTQYF
>14|TRBJ2-7|TRBD1|TRBV11-2|.
TGTGCCAGCAGCTTAGGATCAGGGGGCAGCGAGCAGTACTTC
CASSLGSGGSEQYF
>14|TRBJ2-3|TRBD1|TRBV24-1|.
TGTGCCACCAGCCCGGGACAGTGGACAGATACGCAGTATTTT
CATSPGQWTDTQYF
>15|TRBJ2-5|.|TRBV2|.
TGTGCCAGCAGCCAATCCCCGATACTCCAAGAGACCCAGTACTTC
CASSQSPILQETQYF
>12|TRBJ2-3|.|TRBV6-5|.
TGTGCCAGCACCCAGGGCTGGGGCACGCAGTATTTT
CASTQGWGTQYF
>14|TRBJ1-1|.|TRBV5-1|.
TGCGCCAGCAGCTCGGGACAACCGAACACTGAAGCTTTCTTT
CASSSGQPNTEAFF
>17|TRBJ1-3|.|TRBV5-4|.
TGTGCCAGCAGCCTAGCCGGACAGTTGCGCTCTGGAAACACCATATATTTT
CASSLAGQLRSGNTIYF
>13|TRBJ1-3|.|TRBV3-1/TRBV3-2|.
TGTGCCAGCAGCCCGCCGGTCGGAAACACCATATATTTT
CASSPPVGNTIYF
>13|TRBJ2-7|.|TRBV28|.
TGTGCCAGCAGTTTCCCCCCTCTCTACGAGCAGTACTTC
CASSFPPLYEQYF
>12|TRBJ1-2|.|TRBV30|.
TGTGCCTGGAGTCCGCGGCCCTATGGCTACACCTTC
CAWSPRPYGYTF
>15|TRBJ1-4|.|TRBV18|.
TGTGCCAGCTCACAGGAAGGAGGATATAATGAAAAACTGTTTTTT
CASSQEGGYNEKLFF
>14|TRBJ2-1|.|TRBV5-1|.
TGCGCCAGCAGCTTGGAGAGCTCCTACAATGAGCAGTTCTTC
CASSLESSYNEQFF
>15|TRBJ2-3|TRBD2|TRBV28|.
TGTGCCAGCAACTCCCTCCGGGGGGGCACAGATACGCAGTATTTT
CASNSLRGGTDTQYF
>13|TRBJ2-3|.|TRBV6-1|.
TGTGCCAGCAGTGAGGTTAGAGCAGATACGCAGTATTTT
CASSEVRADTQYF
>16|TRBJ2-1|.|TRBV18|.
TGTGCCAGCTCATCGGACAGCGCGGGCTCCTACAATGAGCAGTTCTTC
CASSSDSAGSYNEQFF
>16|TRBJ2-1|.|TRBV5-6|.
TGTGCCAGCAGCTTGGCCTTAGGACAGTCCTACAATGAGCAGTTCTTC
CASSLALGQSYNEQFF
>14|TRBJ2-7|.|TRBV7-2|.
TGTGCCAGCAGCTTAGTTGCCAGTGACTACGAGCAGTACTTC
CASSLVASDYEQYF
>16|TRBJ2-5|.|TRBV11-3|.
TGTGCCAGCAGCTTAGATGGGCGCGAGGGCCAAGAGACCCAGTACTTC
CASSLDGREGQETQYF
>16|TRBJ1-1|.|TRBV6-2/TRBV6-3|.
TGTGCCAGCAGCCACACCAGAGGGTCAATGAACACTGAAGCTTTCTTT
CASSHTRGSMNTEAFF
>17|TRBJ2-3|TRBD2|TRBV11-3|once
TGTGCCAGCAGCTTAGGTCAGACTAGCGGGAGTGGTGATACGCAGTATTTT
CASSLGQTSGSGDTQYF
>14|TRBJ1-4|.|TRBV7-2|once
TGTGCCAGCAGCTTAGGGGGCTCTAATGAAAAACTGTTTTTT
CASSLGGSNEKLFF
>17|TRBJ1-5|.|TRBV18|once
TGTGCCAGCTCACCGGTTGGGGGGGCGGTGAGCAATCAGCCCCAGCATTTT
CASSPVGGAVSNQPQHF
>13|TRBJ1-2|.|TRBV6-5|.
TGTGCCAGCAGTTACCGCCACAGCTATGGCTACACCTTC
CASSYRHSYGYTF
>11|TRBJ2-7|.|TRBV6-5|.
TGTGCCAGCACCCGGGGAAACGAGCAGTACTTC
CASTRGNEQYF
>11|TRBJ2-1|.|TRBV6-5|.
TGTGCCAGCTCCTCCTGGAGTGAGCAGTTCTTC
CASSSWSEQFF
>16|TRBJ2-5|TRBD1|TRBV5-4|.
TGTGCCAGCAGCTTGGGGGGACAGTTATACCAAGAGACCCAGTACTTC
CASSLGGQLYQETQYF
>16|TRBJ1-4|.|TRBV27|.
TGTGCCAGCAGTATTACCTTCAGGGGATCTAATGAAAAACTGTTTTTT
CASSITFRGSNEKLFF
>14|TRBJ1-5|TRBD1|TRBV7-8|once
TGTGCCAGCAGCCGTACGACAGGGCATCAGCCCCAGCATTTT
CASSRTTGHQPQHF
>16|TRBJ1-1|.|TRBV6-6|.
TGTGCCAGCAGACCCCGGGACACCTCTTCGAACACTGAAGCTTTCTTT
CASRPRDTSSNTEAFF
>14|TRBJ1-1|.|TRBV5-4|.
TGTGCCAGCAGCTTATCACAGGTGAACACTGAAGCTTTCTTT
CASSLSQVNTEAFF
>14|TRBJ2-1|.|TRBV28|.
TGTGCCAGCAGTTTCCCCGGACAGAACAATGAGCAGTTCTTC
CASSFPGQNNEQFF
>15|TRBJ1-4|.|TRBV3-1/TRBV3-2|once
TGTGCCAGCAGCCAAGAAGCGGGGGAGAATGAAAAACTGTTTTTT
CASSQEAGENEKLFF
>15|TRBJ1-2|TRBD1|TRBV28|.
TGTGCCAGCAGTTCCACAGGGGGCGCCGGCTATGGCTACACCTTC
CASSSTGGAGYGYTF
>14|TRBJ1-5|.|TRBV6-2/TRBV6-3|.
TGTGCCAGCAGCCTCCCGGGGTGGAATCAGCCCCAGCATTTT
CASSLPGWNQPQHF
>15|TRBJ1-2|.|TRBV19|.
TGTGCCAGTAGTATCCAGGGAGGAGTTAACTATGGCTACACCTTC
CASSIQGGVNYGYTF
>14|TRBJ2-3|TRBD2|TRBV6-5|.
TGTGCCAGCAGACCTAGCGGGGGCGGGGATACGCAGTATTTT
CASRPSGGGDTQYF
>14|TRBJ1-5|.|TRBV30|.
TGTGCCTGGAGTGTAATGGGAGCGCGGCAGCCCCAGCATTTT
CAWSVMGARQPQHF
>14|TRBJ1-4|.|TRBV28|.
TGTGCCAGCAGTTCCGAAACAGGTGATGAAAAACTGTTTTTT
CASSSETGDEKLFF
>14|TRBJ2-5|TRBD1|TRBV10-3|.
TGTGCCATCAGTGACAGGGGGCAGGAGGAGACCCAGTACTTC
CAISDRGQEETQYF
>17|TRBJ2-1|TRBD1|TRBV5-1|.
TGCGCCAGCAGCTCTCCGGGACAGGGGGCGATCTACAATGAGCAGTTCTTC
CASSSPGQGAIYNEQFF
>14|TRBJ1-2|.|TRBV5-1|.
TGCGCCAGCAGCCAATCCGGGGTCTCCTATGGCTACACCTTC
CASSQSGVSYGYTF